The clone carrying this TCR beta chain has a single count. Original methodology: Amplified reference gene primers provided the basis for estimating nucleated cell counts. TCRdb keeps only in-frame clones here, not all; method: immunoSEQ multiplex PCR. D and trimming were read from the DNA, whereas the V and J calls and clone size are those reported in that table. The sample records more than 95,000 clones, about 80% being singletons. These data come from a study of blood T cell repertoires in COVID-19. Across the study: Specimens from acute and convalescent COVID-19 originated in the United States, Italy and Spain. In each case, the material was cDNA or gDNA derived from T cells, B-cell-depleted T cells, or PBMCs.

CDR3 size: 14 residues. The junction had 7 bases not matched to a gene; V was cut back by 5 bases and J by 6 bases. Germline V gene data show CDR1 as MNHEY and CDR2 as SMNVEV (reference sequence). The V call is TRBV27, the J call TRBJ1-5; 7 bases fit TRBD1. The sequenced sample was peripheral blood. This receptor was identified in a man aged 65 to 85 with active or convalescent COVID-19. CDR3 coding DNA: TGTGCCAGCAGTCCCGACAGGGTTAGTCAGCCCCAGCATTTT. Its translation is CASSPDRVSQPQHF.